The subject of this entry is one T cell receptor beta chain. What it recognizes is unknown. Clones were read by immunoSEQ multiplex PCR, and TCRdb kept only the in-frame ones, dropping some. The sample contains roughly 65,000 clones, 91% of which appear only once. The data stem from a study of OX40 agonist ivuxolimab in advanced cancers. The study, taken as a whole, reports: There were, on average, more expanded clones in CD8+ T cells than in CD4+.

Specimen: CD4+ or CD8+ T cells sorted from blood, collected in a trial of the OX40 agonist ivuxolimab. This clonotype originated in an adult with an advanced solid tumor such as melanoma, head and neck, liver or kidney cancer.

The CDR3 coding sequence is TGTGCCAGCAACCAACCGGGACTCTCCTACAATGAGCAGTTCTTC. This codes for CASNQPGLSYNEQFF. This sequence joins TRBV11-1 and TRBJ2-1; D is possibly TRBD2 (6 bases). The CDR3 sequence is 15 residues long. Deletions cut 7 bases from V and 0 bases from J, with 13 bases between. Per the germline V gene, CDR1 is SGHAT and CDR2 is FQDESV (reference sequence).